Listed below are T cell receptor beta chains from one sample, sequenced in a study of vaccination and CD4 T cells after COVID-19. MiXCR was run by TCRdb on the PCR reads, yielding one entry per CDR3 protein. This sample has 12,000 to 15,000 distinct CDR3 sequences, with 25% to 35% found just once. Which antigens these TCRs recognize remains unknown. Sequences were obtained from CD4+ T cells from blood, cultured in vitro. These receptors were collected from a human donor who had recovered from COVID-19. The CDR3 runs from the conserved cysteine through the conserved F or W. Each record gives: V gene, clone size, D gene, J gene, CDR3 DNA, CDR3 protein. D genes are given only for firm matches. A row's size may be missing; if present it is once, few, many or a size class.

TRBV20-1	medium-sized	.	TRBJ1-2	TGCAGTGCCCATGCCGGTCACGGGTCTGGCTACACCTTC	CSAHAGHGSGYTF
TRBV20-1	.	.	TRBJ2-5	TGCAGTGCTAGGACAGGATTGTACCAAGAGACCCAGTACTTC	CSARTGLYQETQYF
TRBV9	few	.	TRBJ1-6	TGTGCCAGCAGCGTAGAGGGCAGAAATTCACCCCTCCACTTT	CASSVEGRNSPLHF
TRBV6-1	.	TRBD1	TRBJ1-2	TGTGCCAGCAGGGGACAGGGGCGATCCTTGGATGGCTACACCTTC	CASRGQGRSLDGYTF
TRBV19	few	.	TRBJ2-2	TGTGCCAGTAGTATAGGCTCCGGGACCCAGGCCGGGGAGCTGTTTTTT	CASSIGSGTQAGELFF
TRBV11-2	.	.	TRBJ2-7	TGTGCCAGCAGCTTAGCGGGCCTCTCCTACGAGCAGTACTTC	CASSLAGLSYEQYF
TRBV5-8	few	.	TRBJ1-6	TGTGCCAGCGGCTCAAGGCAACAAAGCTCCTATAATTCACCCCTCCACTTT	CASGSRQQSSYNSPLHF
TRBV2	few	.	TRBJ2-5	TGTGCCGTGAGGGACCTGGCGGAGACCCAGTACTTC	CAVRDLAETQYF
TRBV14	few	.	TRBJ2-3	TGTGCCAGCAGCCAAGATGGTACAGGGCGTGAGGGAGATACGCAGTATTTT	CASSQDGTGREGDTQYF
TRBV12-3/TRBV12-4	few	.	TRBJ2-7	TGTGCCAGCAGTTTTTGGGGGCGGGAGCAGTACTTC	CASSFWGREQYF
TRBV2	few	TRBD1	TRBJ2-7	TGTGCCAGCAGTTGGGACAGGGACGAGCAGTACTTC	CASSWDRDEQYF
TRBV10-3	few	.	TRBJ1-6	TGTGCCATCAGTGAGATACAGAATAATTCACCCCTCCACTTT	CAISEIQNNSPLHF
TRBV12-3/TRBV12-4	.	.	TRBJ1-4	TGTGCCAGCAGCGGGGGCTGGGGAGGTGAAAAACTGTTTTTT	CASSGGWGGEKLFF
TRBV5-1	.	.	TRBJ1-1	TGCGCCAGCAGCGCGGGACCCGGTAACACTGAAGCTTTCTTT	CASSAGPGNTEAFF
TRBV4-1	.	TRBD1	TRBJ1-2	TGCGCCAGCAGCCACGTCGGCCGGGACAGGAAAGGCTACACCTTC	CASSHVGRDRKGYTF
TRBV24-1	.	TRBD1	TRBJ1-1	TGTGCCACCAGCCCAGAGACAGGGGGAGCTTTCTTT	CATSPETGGAFF
TRBV9	.	.	TRBJ2-1	TGTGCCAGCAGCAATTACAATGAGCAGTTCTTC	CASSNYNEQFF
TRBV20-1	few	TRBD1	TRBJ1-2	TGCAGTGCTAGATCTGGGACAGAGGGGTATGGCTACACCTTC	CSARSGTEGYGYTF
TRBV24-1	few	.	TRBJ2-3	TGTGCCACCAGTAGAGGTACGGGGTCGGCCACAGATACGCAGTATTTT	CATSRGTGSATDTQYF
TRBV5-1	.	.	TRBJ2-7	TGCGCCAGCAGCCACCGGGGAGGGGGCGACGAGCAGTACTTC	CASSHRGGGDEQYF
TRBV4-3	.	TRBD1	TRBJ1-3	TGCGCCAGCAGCCAAGGACTGACAGGGGGTGGCGGAAACACCATATATTTT	CASSQGLTGGGGNTIYF
TRBV7-2	few	.	TRBJ1-1	TGTGCCAGCAGTCAAGTCCGGGGTCAACGCACTGAAGCTTTCTTT	CASSQVRGQRTEAFF
TRBV11-3	.	.	TRBJ2-3	TGTGCCAGCAGCTCGTACCACACAGATACGCAGTATTTT	CASSSYHTDTQYF
TRBV15	.	.	TRBJ2-3	TGTGCCACCAGCAGAGGAATCCAGGACACTAACACAGATACGCAGTATTTT	CATSRGIQDTNTDTQYF
TRBV6-1	.	.	TRBJ1-1	TGTGCCAGCAGTGGAACAGGGTGGGTGACTGAAGCTTTCTTT	CASSGTGWVTEAFF
TRBV27	.	.	TRBJ2-1	TGTGCCAGCAGTTTACTTTCCTTGAGCTCCTACAATGAGCAGTTCTTC	CASSLLSLSSYNEQFF
TRBV6-1	.	.	TRBJ2-2	TGTGCCACCCGCTACAAGACCGGGGAGCTGTTTTTT	CATRYKTGELFF
TRBV7-9	few	.	TRBJ2-7	TGTGCCAGCAGCCCGCTCACGGGCGGGGCCTACGAGCAGTACTTC	CASSPLTGGAYEQYF
TRBV6-1	few	TRBD1	TRBJ1-2	TGTGCCAGCAGTGAACGGCAGGGGGCCGGTGGCTACACCTTC	CASSERQGAGGYTF
TRBV14	.	.	TRBJ1-1	TGTGCCAGCAGCCAAGTCTGGCTCACTGAAGCTTTCTTT	CASSQVWLTEAFF
TRBV27	.	TRBD1	TRBJ1-2	TGTGCCAGCAGTCGATCTACCGGGACAGGGGGAGGCTACACCTTC	CASSRSTGTGGGYTF
TRBV20-1	few	TRBD2	TRBJ2-1	TGCAGTGCTGTAGGCGGGAGCTCCTACAATGAGCAGTTCTTC	CSAVGGSSYNEQFF
TRBV6-1	.	.	TRBJ1-2	TGTGCCAGCAGTGAAGCGTTCACCGCTAACTATGGCTACACCTTC	CASSEAFTANYGYTF
TRBV12-3/TRBV12-4	few	.	TRBJ2-1	TGTGCCAGCAGTCCCGGGACACGCTACAATGAGCAGTTCTTC	CASSPGTRYNEQFF
TRBV11-2	.	.	TRBJ2-1	TGTGCCAGCAGCCCTATCAAACGGATTTATGAGCAGTTCTTC	CASSPIKRIYEQFF
TRBV2	.	TRBD2	TRBJ2-7	TGTGCCAGCACCGCCTCTACTAGCGGGGGGGCCGTGCAGTACTTC	CASTASTSGGAVQYF
TRBV7-2	few	.	TRBJ1-6	TGTGCCACCAAACAGGGATCAAATAATTCACCCCTCCACTTT	CATKQGSNNSPLHF
TRBV20-1	few	.	TRBJ1-1	TGCAGTGCTAGATCAAGACAGCTTGAAGCTTTCTTT	CSARSRQLEAFF
TRBV7-2	few	TRBD2	TRBJ2-7	TGTGCCAGCAGCTTAGAGGGACTAGCGACCCACGAGCAGTACTTC	CASSLEGLATHEQYF
TRBV11-3	few	.	TRBJ2-5	TGTGCCAGCAGCCCTCCTGGACTTGCCGGAGAGACCCAGTACTTC	CASSPPGLAGETQYF
TRBV25-1	few	.	TRBJ1-6	TGTGCCAGCAGTGAACAGGGGCAGTCACCCCTCCACTTT	CASSEQGQSPLHF
TRBV24-1	few	TRBD2	TRBJ2-1	TGTGCCACCAGTGCGGCGGGGGGCAATGAGCAGTTCTTC	CATSAAGGNEQFF
TRBV7-6	.	.	TRBJ2-5	TGTGCCAGCTTGGGACACCAAGAGACCCAGTACTTC	CASLGHQETQYF
TRBV6-5	.	.	TRBJ1-2	TGTGCCAGCAGTTACCGGGGGGACGTATGGGGAAGTGAGTATGGCTACACCTTC	CASSYRGDVWGSEYGYTF
TRBV9	.	.	TRBJ2-1	TGTGCCAGCAGCACAAGCCCTACCACTGAGCAGTTCTTC	CASSTSPTTEQFF
TRBV12-3/TRBV12-4	few	.	TRBJ1-6	TGTGCCAGCAGTCCCAATTCCCCCGGGATAAAGGGTTCACCCCTCCACTTT	CASSPNSPGIKGSPLHF
TRBV7-9	few	.	TRBJ1-2	TGTGCCAGCTCAATCGGGACAAGAGGCTACACCTTC	CASSIGTRGYTF
TRBV6-5	medium-sized	TRBD1	TRBJ1-2	TGTGCCAGCAGTTACGGGGGACAGGGCGTCGGAGGCTACACCTTC	CASSYGGQGVGGYTF
TRBV21-1	few	.	TRBJ1-5	TGTGCCAGCAGCACACGGACGGACAGGATGCCGACACGGCGGAACTATAGCAATCAGCCCCAGCATTTT	CASSTRTDRMPTRRNYSNQPQHF
TRBV27	few	.	TRBJ2-3	TGTGCCAGCTCTGGGCTGGGCACAGATACGCAGTATTTT	CASSGLGTDTQYF
TRBV7-2	.	TRBD2	TRBJ2-4	TGTGCCAGCAGCTTCTGGGGGGGTCATCAGTACTTC	CASSFWGGHQYF